These T cell receptor beta chains were read from a single sample in a study of blood T cells in healthy people across ages. MiXCR, run by TCRdb on the 5' RACE reads, gives a single entry per CDR3 protein. The sample holds hundreds of thousands of distinct CDR3 sequences; around two thirds are singletons and the top ten take approximately 30%. Specimen: blood. Receptors originate from a man aged 30 to 39 in good health. Each CDR3 is given without its conserved first and last residue. The order of the fields is J gene, V gene, clone size, CDR3 protein. The size of a clone is reported for some rows only, either as once, few or many, or as a class for expanded clones.

TRBJ1-2	TRBV5-1	NA	ASSARQGAGGYT
TRBJ2-7	TRBV4-3	NA	ASSQRTGSYEQY
TRBJ2-3	TRBV5-1	few	ASSPGLAGDKTDTQY
TRBJ2-3	TRBV27	once	ASSFLGGPNTDTQY
TRBJ2-7	TRBV2	NA	ASSTPRSRNEQY
NA	TRBV5-6	NA	ASRPALRTGENEQY
TRBJ2-6	TRBV7-9	many	ASSLAGEANVLT
TRBJ2-5	TRBV9	NA	ASSVIGETQY
TRBJ2-3	TRBV29-1	NA	SVNRHAYPGDTQY
TRBJ2-7	TRBV29-1	NA	SVERPGPSSYEQY
TRBJ2-1	TRBV12-3/TRBV12-4	NA	ASSLSLLGNEQF
TRBJ2-1	TRBV29-1	NA	SVLQRSLAGVLDEQF
TRBJ1-5	TRBV9	NA	ASSAGGPGSNQPQH
TRBJ2-7	TRBV12-3/TRBV12-4	few	ASSPTGGNYEQY
TRBJ2-3	TRBV4-3	NA	ASSQDTRTSGFTDTQY
TRBJ2-1	TRBV20-1	NA	SARPRTVPYNERF
TRBJ2-3	TRBV7-2	NA	ASSLVAGVTTDTQY
TRBJ2-7	TRBV28	NA	ASSSIAGDTALDTQY
TRBJ2-1	TRBV20-1	NA	SARDMGGYNEQF
TRBJ2-3	TRBV6-2/TRBV6-3	NA	ASSDYGIIAVTDTQY
TRBJ2-7	TRBV20-1	NA	SARWAGLAGSYEQY
TRBJ2-5	TRBV20-1	few	SASPGLAGGRETQY
TRBJ2-2	TRBV7-3	NA	ASSPNGGANTGELF
TRBJ1-4	TRBV4-3	NA	ASSRPQTGGREKLF
TRBJ2-3	TRBV18	NA	ASSPGTGTSRGTQY
TRBJ2-4	TRBV5-1	few	ASSLAGELAKNIQY
TRBJ2-3	TRBV6-4	NA	ASSPQGDGDTQY
TRBJ2-7	TRBV29-1	few	SVEEGKSLSYEQY